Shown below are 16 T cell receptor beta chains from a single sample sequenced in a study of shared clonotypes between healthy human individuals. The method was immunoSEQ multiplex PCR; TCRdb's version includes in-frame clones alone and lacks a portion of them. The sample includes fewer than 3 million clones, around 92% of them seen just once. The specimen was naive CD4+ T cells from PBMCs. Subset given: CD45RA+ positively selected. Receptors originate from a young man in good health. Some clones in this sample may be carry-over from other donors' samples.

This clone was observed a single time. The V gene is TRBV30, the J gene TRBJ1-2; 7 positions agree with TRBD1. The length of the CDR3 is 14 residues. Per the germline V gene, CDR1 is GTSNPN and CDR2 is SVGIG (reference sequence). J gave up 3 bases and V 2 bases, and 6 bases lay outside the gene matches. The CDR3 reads CAWSRGGGHYGYTF. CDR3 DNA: TGTGCCTGGAGTCGTGGAGGGGGCCACTATGGCTACACCTTC.

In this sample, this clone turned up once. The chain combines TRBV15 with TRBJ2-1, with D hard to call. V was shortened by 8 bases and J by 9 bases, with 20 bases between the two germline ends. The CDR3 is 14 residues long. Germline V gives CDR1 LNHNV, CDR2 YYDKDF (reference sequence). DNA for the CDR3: TGTGCCACCCTAGTGGGCCCCGGGTTGGGTGAGCAGTTCTTC. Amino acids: CATLVGPGLGEQFF.

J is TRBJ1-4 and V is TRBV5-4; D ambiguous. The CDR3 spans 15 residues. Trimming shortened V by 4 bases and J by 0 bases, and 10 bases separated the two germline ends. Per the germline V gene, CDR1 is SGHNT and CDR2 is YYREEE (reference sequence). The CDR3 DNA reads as TGTGCCAGCAGCGTCTTGGGGACAACTAATGAAAAACTGTTTTTT. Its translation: CASSVLGTTNEKLFF.

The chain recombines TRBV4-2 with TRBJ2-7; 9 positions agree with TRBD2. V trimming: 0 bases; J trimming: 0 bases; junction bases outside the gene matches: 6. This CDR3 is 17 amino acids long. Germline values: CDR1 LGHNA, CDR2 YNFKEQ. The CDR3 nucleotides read TGTGCCAGCAGCCAAGATGGTCCTAGCGGGACCTCCTACGAGCAGTACTTC. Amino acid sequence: CASSQDGPSGTSYEQYF.

In DNA, the CDR3 is TGTGCCAGCAGCCGTCCATCGCGGGTTGAGCAGTTCTTC. Translated: CASSRPSRVEQFF. This rearrangement joins TRBV27 to TRBJ2-1; D is perhaps TRBD2 (5 bases). The CDR3 has 13 amino acids. Germline values: CDR1 MNHEY, CDR2 SMNVEV (reference sequence). Trimming shortened V by 6 bases and J by 9 bases, and 15 bases separated the two germline ends.

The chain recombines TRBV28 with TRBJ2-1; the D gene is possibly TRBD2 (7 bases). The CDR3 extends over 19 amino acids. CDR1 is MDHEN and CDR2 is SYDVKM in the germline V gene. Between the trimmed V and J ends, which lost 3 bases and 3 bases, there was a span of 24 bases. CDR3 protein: CASSFEIFPGGIRYNEQFF. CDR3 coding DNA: TGTGCCAGCAGTTTTGAGATTTTTCCGGGGGGCATACGCTACAATGAGCAGTTCTTC.

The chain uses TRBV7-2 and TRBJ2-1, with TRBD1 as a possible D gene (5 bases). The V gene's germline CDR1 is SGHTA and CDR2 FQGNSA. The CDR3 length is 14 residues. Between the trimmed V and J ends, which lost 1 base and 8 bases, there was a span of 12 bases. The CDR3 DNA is TGTGCCAGCAGCTTAGGGGGCCGCCGCGATGAGCAGTTCTTC. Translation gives CASSLGGRRDEQFF.

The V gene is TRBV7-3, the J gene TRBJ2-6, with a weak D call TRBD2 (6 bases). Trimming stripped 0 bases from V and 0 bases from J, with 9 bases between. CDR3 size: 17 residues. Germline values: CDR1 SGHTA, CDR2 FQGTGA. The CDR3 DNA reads TGTGCCAGCAGCTTAACGGGCGGGACCTCTGGGGCCAACGTCCTGACTTTC. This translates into CASSLTGGTSGANVLTF.

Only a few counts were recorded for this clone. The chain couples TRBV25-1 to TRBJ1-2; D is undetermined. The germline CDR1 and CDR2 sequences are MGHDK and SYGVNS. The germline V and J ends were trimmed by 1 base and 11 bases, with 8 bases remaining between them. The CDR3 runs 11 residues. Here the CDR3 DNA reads TGTGCCAGCAGTGAATCCCTACTTTACACCTTC. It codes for CASSESLLYTF.

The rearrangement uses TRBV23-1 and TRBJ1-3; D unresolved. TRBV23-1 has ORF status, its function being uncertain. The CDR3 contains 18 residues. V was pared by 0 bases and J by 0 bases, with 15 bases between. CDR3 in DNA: TGCGCCAGCAGTCAATCGAGGTCCCCCCCGGGCTCTGGAAACACCATATATTTT. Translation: CASSQSRSPPGSGNTIYF.

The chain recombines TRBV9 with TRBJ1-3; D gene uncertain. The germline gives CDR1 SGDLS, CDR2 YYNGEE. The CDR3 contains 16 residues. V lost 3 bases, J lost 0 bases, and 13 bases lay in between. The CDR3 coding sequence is TGTGCCAGCAGCGCCCAGCTAGATAGCTCTGGAAACACCATATATTTT. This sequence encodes CASSAQLDSSGNTIYF.

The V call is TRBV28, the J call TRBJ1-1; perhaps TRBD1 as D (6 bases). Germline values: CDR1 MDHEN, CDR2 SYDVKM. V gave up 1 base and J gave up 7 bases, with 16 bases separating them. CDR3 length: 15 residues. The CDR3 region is CASSLSGRGRGEAFF. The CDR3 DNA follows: TGTGCCAGCAGTTTATCTGGCAGGGGAAGGGGTGAAGCTTTCTTT.

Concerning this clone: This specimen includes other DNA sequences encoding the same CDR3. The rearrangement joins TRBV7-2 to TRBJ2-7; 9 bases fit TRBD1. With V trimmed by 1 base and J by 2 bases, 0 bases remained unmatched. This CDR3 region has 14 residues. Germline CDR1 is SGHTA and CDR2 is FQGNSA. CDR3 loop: CASSLGTGAYEQYF. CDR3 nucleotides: TGTGCCAGCAGCTTAGGGACAGGGGCCTACGAGCAGTACTTC.

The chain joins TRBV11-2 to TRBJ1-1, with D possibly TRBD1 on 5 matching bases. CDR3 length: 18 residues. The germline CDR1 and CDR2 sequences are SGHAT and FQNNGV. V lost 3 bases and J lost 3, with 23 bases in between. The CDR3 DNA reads TGTGCCAGCAGCTTGGCTCCCATTATTGGGGGGAGGGACACTGAAGCTTTCTTT. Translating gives CASSLAPIIGGRDTEAFF.

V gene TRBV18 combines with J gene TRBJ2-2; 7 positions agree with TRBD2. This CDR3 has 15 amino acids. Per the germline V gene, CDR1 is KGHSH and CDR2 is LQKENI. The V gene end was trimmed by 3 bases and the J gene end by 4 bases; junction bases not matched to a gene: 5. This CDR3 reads CASSPRAGVTGELFF. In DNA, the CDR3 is TGTGCCAGCTCACCGCGGGCGGGAGTCACCGGGGAGCTGTTTTTT.

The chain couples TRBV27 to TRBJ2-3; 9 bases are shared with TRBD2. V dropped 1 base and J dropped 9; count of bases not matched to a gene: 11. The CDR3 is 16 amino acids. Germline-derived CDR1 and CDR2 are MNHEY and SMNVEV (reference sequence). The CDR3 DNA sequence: TGTGCCAGCAGTTTATTCTCGCGGGAGGGCCTTGGGACGCAGTATTTT. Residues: CASSLFSREGLGTQYF.